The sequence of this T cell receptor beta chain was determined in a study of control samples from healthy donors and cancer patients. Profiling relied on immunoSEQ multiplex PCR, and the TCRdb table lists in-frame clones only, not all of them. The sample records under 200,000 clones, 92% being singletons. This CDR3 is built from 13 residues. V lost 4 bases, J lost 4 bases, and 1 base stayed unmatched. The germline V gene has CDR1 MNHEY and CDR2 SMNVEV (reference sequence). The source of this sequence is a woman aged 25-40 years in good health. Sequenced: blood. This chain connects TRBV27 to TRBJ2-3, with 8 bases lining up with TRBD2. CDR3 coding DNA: TGTGCCAGCAGTTACGGGAGGGCAGATACGCAGTATTTT. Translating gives CASSYGRADTQYF.